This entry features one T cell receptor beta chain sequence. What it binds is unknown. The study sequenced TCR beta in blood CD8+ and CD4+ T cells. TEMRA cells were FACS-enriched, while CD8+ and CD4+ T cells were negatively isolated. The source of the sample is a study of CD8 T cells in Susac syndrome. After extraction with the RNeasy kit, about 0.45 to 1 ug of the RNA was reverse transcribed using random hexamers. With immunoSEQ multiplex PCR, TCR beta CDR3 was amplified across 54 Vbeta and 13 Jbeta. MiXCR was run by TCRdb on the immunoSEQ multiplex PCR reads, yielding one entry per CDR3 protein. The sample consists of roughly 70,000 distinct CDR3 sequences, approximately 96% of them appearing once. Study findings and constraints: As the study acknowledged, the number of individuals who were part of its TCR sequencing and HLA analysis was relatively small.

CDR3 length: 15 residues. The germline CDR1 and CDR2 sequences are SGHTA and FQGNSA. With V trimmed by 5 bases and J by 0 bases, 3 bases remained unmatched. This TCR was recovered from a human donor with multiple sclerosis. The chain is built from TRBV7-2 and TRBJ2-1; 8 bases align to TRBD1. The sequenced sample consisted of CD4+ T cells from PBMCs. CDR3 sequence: CASSIGQGSYNEQFF. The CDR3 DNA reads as TGTGCCAGCAGCATCGGACAGGGCTCCTACAATGAGCAGTTCTTC.